One sample yielded the 27 T cell receptor beta chains listed below, sequenced in a study of T cell changes during pregnancy in multiple sclerosis. Sequencing was performed with immunoSEQ multiplex PCR; in TCRdb, only in-frame clones are kept and a portion is missing. The sample gives tens of thousands of clones, 90% to 95% of which show up once; less than 0.65% is in the top ten. The sequencing used CD4+ T cells from peripheral blood mononuclear cells, collected in the second trimester of pregnancy. The receptors derive from a female donor with multiple sclerosis, enrolled in a pregnancy study.

DNA of the CDR3: TGTGCCAGCAGCATCGGACAGACCACAGATACGCAGTATTTT. Translating it yields CASSIGQTTDTQYF. This chain connects TRBV7-3 to TRBJ2-3, with a tentative D call TRBD1 (6 bases). The V and J ends lost 5 bases and 2 bases respectively, with 11 bases between them. The CDR3 loop spans 14 amino acids. Germline CDR1 and CDR2: SGHTA and FQGTGA. Together with reference TRBV7-3 and TRBJ2-3, the CDR3 gives the full variable domain: GAGVSQTPSNKVTEKGKYVELRCDPISGHTALYWYRQSLGQGPEFLIYFQGTGAADDSGLPNDRFFAVRPEGSVSTLKIQRTERGDSAVYLCASSIGQTTDTQYFGPGTRLTVL.

V usage is TRBV4-2 and J usage is TRBJ1-2; 9 bases fit TRBD1. V trimming: 0 bases; J trimming: 3 bases; junction bases outside the gene matches: 8. The length of the CDR3 is 17 residues. Germline values: CDR1 LGHNA, CDR2 YNFKEQ. The CDR3 loop is CASSQEGTGRGHYGYTF. In nucleotides, the CDR3 is TGTGCCAGCAGCCAAGAGGGGACAGGGAGGGGACACTATGGCTACACCTTC.

This chain connects TRBV4-1 to TRBJ1-2; maybe TRBD1 (5 bases). V lost 0 bases and J 5 bases, leaving 10 bases between the germline ends. Germline CDR1 and CDR2: MGHRA and YSYEKL. There are 14 residues in the CDR3. The CDR3 bases are TGCGCCAGCAGCCAAGAGGGGACTCTGTATGGCTACACCTTC. Translation: CASSQEGTLYGYTF.

V and J are TRBV19 and TRBJ1-2, with 8 bases that match TRBD1. The CDR3 spans 14 residues. J lost 4 bases, V lost 3 bases, and 4 bases had no gene match. Germline CDR1 reads LNHDA; CDR2 reads SQIVND (reference sequence). The DNA for the CDR3 is TGTGCCAGTAGTATCGCAGGGGGCGCCTATGGCTACACCTTC. Translation gives CASSIAGGAYGYTF.

This clone came up a few times. The chain combines TRBV29-1 with TRBJ1-3; D not certain. The ends were cut back, 4 bases at V and 4 bases at J, with 23 bases in the middle. CDR3 length equals 17 residues. Germline V gene data show CDR1 as SQVTM and CDR2 as ANQGSEA. As DNA, the CDR3 is TGCAGCGTTGCCGAGAGAAGGAATCAGGCAAGAGGAAACACCATATATTTT. Translation: CSVAERRNQARGNTIYF.

This rearrangement joins TRBV5-1 to TRBJ1-3; 7 positions match TRBD1. The V gene's germline CDR1 is SGHRS and CDR2 YFSETQ. J gave up 3 bases and V 0 bases, and 3 bases lay outside the gene matches. The CDR3 sequence is 15 residues long. CDR3 sequence (DNA): TGCGCCAGCAGCTTGGACAGGGGAGGTGGAAACACCATATATTTT. Its translation is CASSLDRGGGNTIYF.

The rearrangement uses TRBV6-5 and TRBJ2-3; 8 nucleotides match TRBD1. The junction had 9 bases not matched to a gene; V was cut back by 2 bases and J by 5 bases. This CDR3 spans 16 amino acids. Germline CDR1 MNHEY, CDR2 SVGAGI. CDR3 region: CASSYTVAGGIDTQYF. The CDR3 region has the DNA TGTGCCAGCAGTTACACGGTGGCAGGGGGCATAGATACGCAGTATTTT.

V gene TRBV18 combines with J gene TRBJ1-3; no clear D gene. Germline CDR1 and CDR2: KGHSH and LQKENI. This CDR3 is 13 amino acids long. The V end lost 3 bases, the J end lost 4 bases, and 7 bases lay between the germline ends. The chain's CDR3 is CASSPSQGNTIYF. The CDR3 DNA sequence: TGTGCCAGCTCACCTTCCCAGGGAAACACCATATATTTT.

This rearrangement joins TRBV7-2 to TRBJ1-5; D remains ambiguous. The CDR3 spans 13 residues. Trimming pared 1 base from V and 11 bases from J, leaving 12 bases between. Per germline, CDR1 SGHTA and CDR2 FQGNSA. Here the CDR3 reads CASSLGQAMTQHF. CDR3 bases: TGTGCCAGCAGCTTAGGGCAGGCTATGACCCAGCATTTT.

This clone was found once. The chain carries TRBV7-8 and TRBJ1-3, with D tentatively TRBD1 (5 bases). With 5 bases removed from V and 1 base from J, the gap between germline ends came to 12 bases. From germline, CDR1 is SGHVS and CDR2 FQNEAQ. CDR3 length: 15 amino acids. The CDR3 DNA reads as TGTGCCAGCAGCCGGATAAGGGGATCTGGAAACACCATATATTTT. It yields the protein CASSRIRGSGNTIYF.

CDR3 protein: CASSFRGGNTEAFF. DNA of the CDR3: TGTGCCAGCAGCTTTAGGGGTGGCAACACTGAAGCTTTCTTT. The V gene is TRBV11-3, the J gene TRBJ1-1; a possible D gene is TRBD1 (5 bases). Germline CDR1 SGHNT, CDR2 YENEEA. V was cut by 3 bases and J by 2 bases, with 10 bases left in between. This CDR3 has 14 residues. Variable domain in full (rest from reference TRBV11-3 and TRBJ1-1): EAGVVQSPRYKIIEKKQPVAFWCNPISGHNTLYWYLQNLGQGPELLIRYENEEAVDDSQLPKDRFSAERLKGVDSTLKIQPAELGDSAVYLCASSFRGGNTEAFFGQGTRLTVV.

The V gene is TRBV29-1, the J gene TRBJ1-2, with a weak D call TRBD1 (6 bases). The CDR3 runs 15 residues. In germline, CDR1 is SQVTM, CDR2 ANQGSEA. V was pared by 3 bases and J by 3 bases, with 17 bases between. CDR3 DNA: TGCAGCGTTGATCGGATAAAACAGGGTGACTATGGCTACACCTTC. Translating gives CSVDRIKQGDYGYTF. Full variable domain (remainder filled in from reference TRBV29-1 and TRBJ1-2): SAVISQKPSRDICQRGTSLTIQCQVDSQVTMMFWYRQQPGQSLTLIATANQGSEATYESGFVIDKFPISRPNLTFSTLTVSNMSPEDSSIYLCSVDRIKQGDYGYTFGSGTRLTVV.

J is TRBJ2-5 and V is TRBV5-4; 8 bases line up with TRBD2. With V trimmed by 1 base and J by 2 bases, 7 bases remained unmatched. Per the germline V gene, CDR1 is SGHNT and CDR2 is YYREEE (reference sequence). This CDR3 is built from 16 residues. The CDR3 DNA is TGTGCCAGCAGCTTGAGTGGCGGACTAGCACAAGAGACCCAGTACTTC. It yields the protein CASSLSGGLAQETQYF.

The V gene is TRBV9, the J gene TRBJ2-3; 15 bases are shared with TRBD2. Germline-derived CDR1 and CDR2 are SGDLS and YYNGEE. J lost 0 bases, V lost 3 bases, and 5 bases had no gene match. CDR3 length: 18 amino acids. The CDR3 sequence is CASSAGLAGGDSTDTQYF. The DNA for the CDR3 is TGTGCCAGCAGCGCCGGACTAGCGGGGGGGGATAGCACAGATACGCAGTATTTT.

The chain has TRBV15 and TRBJ2-7; 7 nucleotides agree with TRBD1. V was clipped by 1 base and J by 2 bases; unmatched bases: 2. The CDR3 runs 14 residues. Germline CDR1 reads LNHNV; CDR2 reads YYDKDF (reference sequence). DNA for the CDR3: TGTGCCACCAGCAGAGGGGACAGTGCCTACGAGCAGTACTTC. Protein: CATSRGDSAYEQYF.

In the case of this clone: An end of the junction differs from the germline gene, which may be a read error. V and J are TRBV7-2 and TRBJ1-2; 7 nucleotides line up with TRBD1. The CDR3 length is 14 residues. Germline assignment: CDR1 SGHTA and CDR2 FQGNSA. The CDR3 DNA reads TGTGCCAGCAGCTACACAGGGGTGGCCTATGGCTGCACCTTC. Amino acids: CASSYTGVAYGCTF.

The V and J genes are TRBV5-1 and TRBJ2-7, with 8 bases lining up with TRBD1. CDR3 length: 15 amino acids. The V segment lost 0 bases and the J segment 3 bases; nucleotides outside the gene matches: 5. CDR1 and CDR2 from the germline V gene are SGHRS and YFSETQ. The CDR3 DNA is TGCGCCAGCAGCTTGGGCGGACAGGGAGGCTACGAGCAGTACTTC. As protein: CASSLGGQGGYEQYF.

The gene calls are TRBV4-2 and TRBJ2-3; 9 bases line up with TRBD1. Trimming took 1 base from V and 4 from J; bases not matched to a gene: 9. Germline CDR1 reads LGHNA; CDR2 reads YNFKEQ. This CDR3 is built from 17 residues. CDR3 in DNA: TGTGCCAGCAGCCAAGTCCGGGACAGGGAAGGAGCAGATACGCAGTATTTT. Translation: CASSQVRDREGADTQYF.

This chain links TRBV6-5 with TRBJ2-1; TRBD1 is a possible D gene (5 bases). Germline V gives CDR1 MNHEY, CDR2 SVGAGI. This CDR3 spans 16 amino acids. Trimming cost V 2 bases and J 6 bases, with 17 bases left between them. The CDR3 reads CASSYHSGSPSNEQFF. The CDR3, as DNA: TGTGCCAGCAGTTACCACTCAGGGTCCCCTAGCAATGAGCAGTTCTTC.

V usage is TRBV9 and J usage is TRBJ2-7, with a weak D call TRBD1 (6 bases). The ends were cut back, 4 bases at V and 2 bases at J, with 16 bases in the middle. Per the germline V gene, CDR1 is SGDLS and CDR2 is YYNGEE. The CDR3 consists of 15 residues. CDR3 residues: CASSRAGASTYEQYF. CDR3 DNA: TGTGCCAGCAGCCGCGCAGGGGCGTCGACCTACGAGCAGTACTTC.

Only a few counts were recorded for this clone. The rearrangement links TRBV5-4 to TRBJ1-1; the match to TRBD1 covers 7 bases. The CDR3 extends over 13 amino acids. V shed 4 bases and J 5 bases; nucleotides not matched to a gene: 5. Germline CDR1 SGHNT, CDR2 YYREEE (reference sequence). DNA for the CDR3: TGTGCCAGCAGCCTCGGGACAGTAACTGAAGCTTTCTTT. Its translation: CASSLGTVTEAFF.

The CDR3 loop is CASDPPGGGITEAFF. The CDR3 DNA reads TGTGCTAGTGATCCACCCGGGGGAGGGATTACTGAAGCTTTCTTT. The chain has TRBV12-5 and TRBJ1-1; D perhaps matches TRBD1 (5 bases). Between the trimmed V and J ends, which lost 7 bases and 5 bases, there was a span of 20 bases. The CDR3 has 15 residues. Germline loops: CDR1 LGHNT, CDR2 FRNRAP.

The chain recombines TRBV5-1 with TRBJ1-2, with D uncertain. The CDR3 spans 12 residues. Between the trimmed V and J ends, which lost 0 bases and 8 bases, there was a span of 8 bases. CDR1 SGHRS and CDR2 YFSETQ come from the germline V gene. The CDR3 bases are TGCGCCAGCAGCTTGGAGGCGAGGGGCTACACCTTC. Translated: CASSLEARGYTF.

V is TRBV19 and J is TRBJ1-3; 9 bases line up with TRBD1. V lost 10 bases to trimming and J lost 5 bases; unmatched junction nucleotides: 12. The germline V gene encodes CDR1 LNHDA and CDR2 SQIVND (reference sequence). The CDR3 has 15 amino acids. CDR3 in DNA: TGTGCCACCTCGGACAGGGGTAGCCCTCGAAACACCATATATTTT. Translating gives CATSDRGSPRNTIYF.

This chain uses TRBV6-1 with TRBJ2-7, with 7 bases that match TRBD1. Germline assignment: CDR1 MNHNS and CDR2 SASEGT. V gave up 5 bases and J gave up 6 bases; unmatched junction bases: 10. The CDR3 is made up of 14 amino acids. CDR3 region: CASSSGTVNGEQYF. The DNA for the CDR3 is TGTGCCAGCAGTTCCGGGACAGTGAACGGCGAGCAGTACTTC.

This clone was seen more than once but under ten times. The chain carries TRBV19 and TRBJ1-5; D is undetermined. Germline V gene lookup returns CDR1 LNHDA and CDR2 SQIVND (reference sequence). The CDR3 runs to 18 residues. Trimming took off 0 bases at V and 3 bases at J, with 18 bases between the two ends. The CDR3 loop reads CASSIDSIGGDYNQPQHF. The CDR3 DNA reads as TGTGCCAGTAGTATAGATTCTATTGGAGGAGACTACAATCAGCCCCAGCATTTT.

The CDR3 DNA is TGTGCCTGGAATCTACTAAACACTGAAGCTTTCTTT. Amino acid sequence: CAWNLLNTEAFF. The rearrangement uses TRBV30 and TRBJ1-1; D not certain. CDR3 length: 12 residues. Germline CDR1 GTSNPN, CDR2 SVGIG (reference sequence). Trimming cost V 4 bases and J 2 bases, with 8 bases left between them.